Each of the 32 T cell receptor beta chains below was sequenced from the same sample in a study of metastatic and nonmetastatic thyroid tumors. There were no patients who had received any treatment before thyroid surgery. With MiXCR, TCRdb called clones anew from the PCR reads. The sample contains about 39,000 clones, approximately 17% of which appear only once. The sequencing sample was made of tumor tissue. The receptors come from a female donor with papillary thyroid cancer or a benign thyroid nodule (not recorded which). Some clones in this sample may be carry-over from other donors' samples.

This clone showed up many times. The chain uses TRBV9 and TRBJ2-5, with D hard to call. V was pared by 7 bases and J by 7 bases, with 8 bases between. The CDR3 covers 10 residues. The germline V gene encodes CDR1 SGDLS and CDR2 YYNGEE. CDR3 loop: CASGDGTQYF. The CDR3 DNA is TGTGCCAGCGGAGACGGGACCCAGTACTTC.

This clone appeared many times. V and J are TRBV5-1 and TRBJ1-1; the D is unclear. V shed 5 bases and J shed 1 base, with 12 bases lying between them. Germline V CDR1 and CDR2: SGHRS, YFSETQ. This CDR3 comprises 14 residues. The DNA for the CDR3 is TGCGCCAGCAGGCCCCAGGATACGAACACTGAAGCTTTCTTT. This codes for CASRPQDTNTEAFF.

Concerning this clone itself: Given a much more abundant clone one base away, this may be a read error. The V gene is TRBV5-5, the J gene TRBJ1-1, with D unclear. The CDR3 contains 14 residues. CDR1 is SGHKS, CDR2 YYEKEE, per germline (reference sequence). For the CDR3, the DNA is TGTGTCAGCAGCCCTGCGATAATGGACGGTTCGTTTTTCTTT. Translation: CVSSPAIMDGSFFF. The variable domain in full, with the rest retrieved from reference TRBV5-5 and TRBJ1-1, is DAGVTQSPTHLIKTRGQQVTLRCSPISGHKSVSWYQQVLGQGPQFIFQYYEKEERGRGNFPDRFSARQFPNYSSELNVNALLLGDSALYLCVSSPAIMDGSFFFGQGTRLTVV.

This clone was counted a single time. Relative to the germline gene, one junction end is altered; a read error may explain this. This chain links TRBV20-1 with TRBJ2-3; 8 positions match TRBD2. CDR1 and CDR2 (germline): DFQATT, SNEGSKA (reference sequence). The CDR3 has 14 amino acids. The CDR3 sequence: CIARLAGGVDTQYF. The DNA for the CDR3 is TGCATTGCTAGACTAGCCGGGGGGGTAGATACGCAGTATTTT.

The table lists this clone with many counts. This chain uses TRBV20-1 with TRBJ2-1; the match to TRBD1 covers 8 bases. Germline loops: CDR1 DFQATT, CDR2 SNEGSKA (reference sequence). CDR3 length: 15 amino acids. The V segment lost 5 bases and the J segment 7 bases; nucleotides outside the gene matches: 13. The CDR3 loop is CSARPGQAPINEQFF. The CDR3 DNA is TGCAGTGCTCGTCCGGGACAGGCCCCAATTAATGAGCAGTTCTTC.

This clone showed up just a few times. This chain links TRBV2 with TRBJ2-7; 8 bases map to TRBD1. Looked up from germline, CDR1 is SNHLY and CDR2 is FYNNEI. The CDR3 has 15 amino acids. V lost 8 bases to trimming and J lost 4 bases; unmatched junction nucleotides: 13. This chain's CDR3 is CASHQGTGDRYEQYF. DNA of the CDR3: TGTGCCAGCCACCAAGGGACAGGCGACAGGTACGAGCAGTACTTC.

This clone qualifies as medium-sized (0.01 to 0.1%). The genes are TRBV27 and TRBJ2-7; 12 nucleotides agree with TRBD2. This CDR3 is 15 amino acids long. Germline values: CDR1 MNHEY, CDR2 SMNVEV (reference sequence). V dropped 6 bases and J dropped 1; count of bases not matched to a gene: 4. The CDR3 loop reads CASRRGTSGSYEQYF. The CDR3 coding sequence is TGTGCCAGCAGAAGAGGGACTAGCGGGTCCTACGAGCAGTACTTC.

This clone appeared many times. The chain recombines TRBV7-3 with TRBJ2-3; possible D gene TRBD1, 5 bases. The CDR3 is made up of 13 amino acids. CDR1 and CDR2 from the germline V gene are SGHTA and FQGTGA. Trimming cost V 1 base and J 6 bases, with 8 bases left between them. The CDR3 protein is CASSLITGDTQYF. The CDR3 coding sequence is TGTGCCAGCAGCTTAATTACAGGCGATACGCAGTATTTT. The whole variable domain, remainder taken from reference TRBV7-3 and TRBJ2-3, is GAGVSQTPSNKVTEKGKYVELRCDPISGHTALYWYRQSLGQGPEFLIYFQGTGAADDSGLPNDRFFAVRPEGSVSTLKIQRTERGDSAVYLCASSLITGDTQYFGPGTRLTVL.

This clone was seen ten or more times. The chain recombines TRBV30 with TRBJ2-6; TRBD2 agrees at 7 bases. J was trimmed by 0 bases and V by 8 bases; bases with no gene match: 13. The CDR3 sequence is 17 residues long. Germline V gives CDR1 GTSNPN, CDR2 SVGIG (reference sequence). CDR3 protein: CAGMGGTVLSGANVLTF. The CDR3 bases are TGTGCCGGGATGGGGGGGACGGTCCTCTCTGGGGCCAACGTCCTGACTTTC.

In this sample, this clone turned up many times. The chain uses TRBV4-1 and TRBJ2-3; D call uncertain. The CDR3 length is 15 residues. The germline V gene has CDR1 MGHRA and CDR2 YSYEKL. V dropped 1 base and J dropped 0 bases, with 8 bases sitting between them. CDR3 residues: CASSQASVSTDTQYF. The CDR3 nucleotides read TGCGCCAGCAGCCAAGCCTCAGTTAGCACAGATACGCAGTATTTT.

CDR3 amino acids: CASSLVLSRVNVLTF. The CDR3 DNA reads TGTGCCAGCAGCTTAGTGCTCTCTAGGGTCAACGTCCTGACTTTC. V usage is TRBV7-2 and J usage is TRBJ2-6; the D is unclear. Per the germline V gene, CDR1 is SGHTA and CDR2 is FQGNSA. The CDR3 extends over 15 amino acids. The V gene lost 1 base and the J gene lost 9 bases, with 13 bases spanning the gap.

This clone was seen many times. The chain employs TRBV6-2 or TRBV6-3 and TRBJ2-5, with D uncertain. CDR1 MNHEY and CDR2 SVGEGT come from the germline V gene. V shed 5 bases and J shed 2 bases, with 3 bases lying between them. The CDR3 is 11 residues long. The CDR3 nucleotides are TGTGCCAGCAGTCCTCAAGAGACCCAGTACTTC. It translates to CASSPQETQYF.

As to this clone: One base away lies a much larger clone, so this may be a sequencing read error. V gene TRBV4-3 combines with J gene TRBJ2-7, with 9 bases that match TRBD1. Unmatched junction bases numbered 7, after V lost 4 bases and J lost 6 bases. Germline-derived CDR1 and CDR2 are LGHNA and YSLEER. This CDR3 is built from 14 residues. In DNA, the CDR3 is TGCGCCAGCAGCCGGGACAGGGTTTTGGGCGAGCAGTACTTC. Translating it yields CASSRDRVLGEQYF.

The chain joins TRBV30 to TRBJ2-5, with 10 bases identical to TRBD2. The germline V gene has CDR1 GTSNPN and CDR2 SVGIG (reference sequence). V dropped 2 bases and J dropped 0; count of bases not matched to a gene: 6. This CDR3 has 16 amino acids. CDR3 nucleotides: TGTGCCTGGAGTCGCGAAGCGGGAGGGTACCAAGAGACCCAGTACTTC. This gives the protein CAWSREAGGYQETQYF.

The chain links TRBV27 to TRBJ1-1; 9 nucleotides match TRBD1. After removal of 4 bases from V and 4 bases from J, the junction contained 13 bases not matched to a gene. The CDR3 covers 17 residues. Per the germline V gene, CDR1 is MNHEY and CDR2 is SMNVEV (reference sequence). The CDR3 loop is CASSSFFNRGHSTEAFF. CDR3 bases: TGTGCCAGCAGTTCCTTTTTCAACAGGGGGCATAGCACTGAAGCTTTCTTT.

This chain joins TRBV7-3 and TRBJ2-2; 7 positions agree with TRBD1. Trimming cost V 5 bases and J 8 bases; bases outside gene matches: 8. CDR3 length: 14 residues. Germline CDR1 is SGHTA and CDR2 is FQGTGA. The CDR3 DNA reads TGTGCCAGCAGCCGGGGACAGCCCGGAGGGGAGCTGTTTTTT. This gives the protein CASSRGQPGGELFF.

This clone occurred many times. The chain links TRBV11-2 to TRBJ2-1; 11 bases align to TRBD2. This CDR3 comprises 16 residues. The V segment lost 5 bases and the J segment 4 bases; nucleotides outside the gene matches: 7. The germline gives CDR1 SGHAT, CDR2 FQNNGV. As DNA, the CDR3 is TGTGCCAGCAGCCCACGACTAGCGGGACTGTACAATGAGCAGTTCTTC. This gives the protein CASSPRLAGLYNEQFF.

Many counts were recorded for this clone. This CDR3 reads CASSQIRYEQYF. The DNA for the CDR3 is TGTGCCAGCAGCCAAATACGCTACGAGCAGTACTTC. The rearrangement joins TRBV14 to TRBJ2-7; D not resolved. The germline V gene encodes CDR1 SGHDN and CDR2 FVKESK. V lost 2 bases and J lost 3, with 5 bases in between. The CDR3 covers 12 residues.

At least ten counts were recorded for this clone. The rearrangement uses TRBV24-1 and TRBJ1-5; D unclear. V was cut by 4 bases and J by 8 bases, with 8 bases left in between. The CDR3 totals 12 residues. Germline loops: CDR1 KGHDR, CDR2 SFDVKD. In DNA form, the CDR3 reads TGTGCCACCAGTGAATTGTGGGAGCCCCAGCATTTT. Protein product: CATSELWEPQHF.

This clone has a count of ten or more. The CDR3 protein is CASSLLAGGRHNEQFF. The CDR3 DNA is TGTGCCAGCAGCTTACTAGCGGGAGGTCGCCACAATGAGCAGTTCTTC. The J gene is TRBJ2-1, the V gene TRBV11-2; 11 bases line up with TRBD2. This CDR3 is built from 16 residues. V lost 2 bases, J lost 5 bases, and 5 bases stayed unmatched. The V gene's germline CDR1 is SGHAT and CDR2 FQNNGV.

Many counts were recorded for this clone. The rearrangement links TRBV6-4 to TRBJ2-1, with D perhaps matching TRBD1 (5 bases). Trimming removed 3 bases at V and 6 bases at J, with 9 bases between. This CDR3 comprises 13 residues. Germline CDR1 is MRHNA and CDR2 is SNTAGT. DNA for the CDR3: TGTGCCAGCAGTGAAGGGGATTTCAATGAGCAGTTCTTC. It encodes CASSEGDFNEQFF.

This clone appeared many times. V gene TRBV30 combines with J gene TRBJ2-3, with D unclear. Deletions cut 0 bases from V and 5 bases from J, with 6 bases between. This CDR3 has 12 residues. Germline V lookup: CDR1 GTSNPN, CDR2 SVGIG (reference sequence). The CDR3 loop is CAWSVLGDTQYF. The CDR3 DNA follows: TGTGCCTGGAGTGTACTCGGAGATACGCAGTATTTT. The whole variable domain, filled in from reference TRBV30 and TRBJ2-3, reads SQTIHQWPATLVQPVGSPLSLECTVEGTSNPNLYWYRQAAGRGLQLLFYSVGIGQISSEVPQNLSASRPQDRQFILSSKKLLLSDSGFYLCAWSVLGDTQYFGPGTRLTVL.

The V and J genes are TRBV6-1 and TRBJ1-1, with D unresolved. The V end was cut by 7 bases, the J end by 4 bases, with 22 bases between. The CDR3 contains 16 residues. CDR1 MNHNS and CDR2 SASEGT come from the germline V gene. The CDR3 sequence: CASILKVGSRGTEAFF. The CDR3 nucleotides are TGTGCCAGCATTCTTAAGGTGGGGAGTAGAGGCACTGAAGCTTTCTTT.

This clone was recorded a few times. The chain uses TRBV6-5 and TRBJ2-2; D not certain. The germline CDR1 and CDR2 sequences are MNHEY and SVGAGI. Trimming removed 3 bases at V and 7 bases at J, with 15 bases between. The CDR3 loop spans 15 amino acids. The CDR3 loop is CASSYGQVDGGELFF. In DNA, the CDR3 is TGTGCCAGCAGTTATGGTCAGGTGGATGGCGGGGAGCTGTTTTTT.

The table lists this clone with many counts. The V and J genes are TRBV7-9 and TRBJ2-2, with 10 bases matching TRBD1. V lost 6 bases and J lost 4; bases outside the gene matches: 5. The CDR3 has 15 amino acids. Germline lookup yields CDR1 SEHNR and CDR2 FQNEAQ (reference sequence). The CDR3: CASRPGQGGTGELFF. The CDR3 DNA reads TGTGCCAGCAGACCCGGACAGGGGGGCACCGGGGAGCTGTTTTTT.

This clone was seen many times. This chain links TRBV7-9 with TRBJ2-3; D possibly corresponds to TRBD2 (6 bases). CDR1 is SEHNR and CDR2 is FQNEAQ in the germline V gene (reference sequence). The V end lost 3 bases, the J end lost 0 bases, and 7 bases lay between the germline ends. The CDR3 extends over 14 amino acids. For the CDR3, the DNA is TGTGCCAGCAGCTTTGGGACTAGCACAGATACGCAGTATTTT. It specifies CASSFGTSTDTQYF.

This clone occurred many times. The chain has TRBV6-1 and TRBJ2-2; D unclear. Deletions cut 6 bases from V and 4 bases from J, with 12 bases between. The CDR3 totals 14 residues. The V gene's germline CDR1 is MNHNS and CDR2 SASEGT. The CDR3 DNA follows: TGTGCCAGCAGACCCGACCGAAGCACCGGGGAGCTGTTTTTT. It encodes CASRPDRSTGELFF.

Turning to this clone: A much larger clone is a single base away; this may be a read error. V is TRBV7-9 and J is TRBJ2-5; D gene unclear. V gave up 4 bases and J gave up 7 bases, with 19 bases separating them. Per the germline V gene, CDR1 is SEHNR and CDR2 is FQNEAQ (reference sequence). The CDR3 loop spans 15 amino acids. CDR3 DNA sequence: TGTGCCAGCAGCTCGGTTTCACCGTTCTTAGGGACCCAGTACTTC. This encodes CASSSVSPFLGTQYF.

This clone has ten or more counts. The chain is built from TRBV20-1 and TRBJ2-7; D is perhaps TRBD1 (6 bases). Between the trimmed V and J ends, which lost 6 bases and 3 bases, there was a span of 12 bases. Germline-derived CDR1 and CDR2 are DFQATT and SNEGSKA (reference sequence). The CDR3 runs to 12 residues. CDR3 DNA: TGCAGTGCCACCGGACAGCGCTACGAGCAGTACTTC. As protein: CSATGQRYEQYF.

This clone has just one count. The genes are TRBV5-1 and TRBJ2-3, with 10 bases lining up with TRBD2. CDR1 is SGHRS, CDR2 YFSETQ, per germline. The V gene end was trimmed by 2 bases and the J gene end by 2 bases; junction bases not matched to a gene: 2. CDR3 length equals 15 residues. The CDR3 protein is CASSLAGGPTDTQYF. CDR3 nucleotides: TGCGCCAGCAGCTTAGCGGGGGGGCCCACAGATACGCAGTATTTT.

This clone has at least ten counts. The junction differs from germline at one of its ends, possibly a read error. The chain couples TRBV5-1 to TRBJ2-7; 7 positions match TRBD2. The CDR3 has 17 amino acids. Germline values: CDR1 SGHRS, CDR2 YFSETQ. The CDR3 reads CASSLTVLTSVSHEQYF. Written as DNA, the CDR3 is TGCGCCAGCAGCTTGACCGTTCTAACTAGCGTCTCCCACGAGCAGTACTTC.

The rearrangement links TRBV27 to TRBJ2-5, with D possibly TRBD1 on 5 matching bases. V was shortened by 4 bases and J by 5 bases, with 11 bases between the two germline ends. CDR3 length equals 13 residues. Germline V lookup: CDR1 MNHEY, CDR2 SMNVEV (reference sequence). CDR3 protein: CASSYQGLETQYF. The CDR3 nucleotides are TGTGCCAGCAGTTATCAGGGTTTGGAGACCCAGTACTTC.